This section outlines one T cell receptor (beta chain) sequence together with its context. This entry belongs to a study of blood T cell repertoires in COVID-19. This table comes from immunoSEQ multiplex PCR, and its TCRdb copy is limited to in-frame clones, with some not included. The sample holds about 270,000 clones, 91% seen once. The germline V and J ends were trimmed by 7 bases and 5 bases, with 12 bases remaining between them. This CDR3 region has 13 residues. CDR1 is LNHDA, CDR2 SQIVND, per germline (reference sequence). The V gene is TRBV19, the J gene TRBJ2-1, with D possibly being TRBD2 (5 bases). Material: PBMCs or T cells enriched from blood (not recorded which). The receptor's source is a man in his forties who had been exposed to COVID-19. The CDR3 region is CASMRERDNEQFF. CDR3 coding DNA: TGTGCCAGTATGAGGGAGAGAGACAATGAGCAGTTCTTC.